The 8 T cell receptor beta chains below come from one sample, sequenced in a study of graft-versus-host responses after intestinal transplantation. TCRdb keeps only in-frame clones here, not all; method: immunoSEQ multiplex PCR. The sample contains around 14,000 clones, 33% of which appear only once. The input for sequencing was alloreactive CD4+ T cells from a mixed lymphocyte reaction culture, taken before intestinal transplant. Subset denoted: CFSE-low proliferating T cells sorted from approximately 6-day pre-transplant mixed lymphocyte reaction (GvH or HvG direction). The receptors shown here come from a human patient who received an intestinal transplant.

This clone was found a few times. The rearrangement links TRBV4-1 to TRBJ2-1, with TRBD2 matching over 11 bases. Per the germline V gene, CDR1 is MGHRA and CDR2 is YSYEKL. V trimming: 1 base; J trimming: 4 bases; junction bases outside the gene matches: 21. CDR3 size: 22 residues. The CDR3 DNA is TGCGCCAGCAGCCAAGGTGCGGGTAGACAGGGACTAGCGGCTCTTGGGTACAATGAGCAGTTCTTC. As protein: CASSQGAGRQGLAALGYNEQFF.

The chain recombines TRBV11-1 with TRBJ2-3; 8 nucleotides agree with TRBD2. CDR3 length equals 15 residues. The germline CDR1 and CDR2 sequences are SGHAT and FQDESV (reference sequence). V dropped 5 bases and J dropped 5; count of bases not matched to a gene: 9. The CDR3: CASSPRERGIDTQYF. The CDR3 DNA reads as TGTGCCAGCAGCCCCCGTGAGCGGGGGATAGATACGCAGTATTTT.

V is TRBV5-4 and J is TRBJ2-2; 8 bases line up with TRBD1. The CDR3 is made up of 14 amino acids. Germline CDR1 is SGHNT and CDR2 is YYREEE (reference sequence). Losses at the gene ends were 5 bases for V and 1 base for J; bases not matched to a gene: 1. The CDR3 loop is CASSGQGNTGELFF. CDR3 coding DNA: TGTGCCAGCAGTGGACAGGGGAACACCGGGGAGCTGTTTTTT. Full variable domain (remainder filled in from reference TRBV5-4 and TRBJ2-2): ETGVTQSPTHLIKTRGQQVTLRCSSQSGHNTVSWYQQALGQGPQFIFQYYREEENGRGNFPPRFSGLQFPNYSSELNVNALELDDSALYLCASSGQGNTGELFFGEGSRLTVL.

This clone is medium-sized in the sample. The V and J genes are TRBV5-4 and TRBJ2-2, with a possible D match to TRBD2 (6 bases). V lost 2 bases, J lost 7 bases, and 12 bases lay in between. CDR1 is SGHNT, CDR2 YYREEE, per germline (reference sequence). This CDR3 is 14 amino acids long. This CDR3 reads CASSLTGEIGELFF. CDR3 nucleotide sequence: TGTGCCAGCAGCTTAACGGGAGAAATCGGGGAGCTGTTTTTT. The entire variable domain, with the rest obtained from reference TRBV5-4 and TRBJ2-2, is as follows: ETGVTQSPTHLIKTRGQQVTLRCSSQSGHNTVSWYQQALGQGPQFIFQYYREEENGRGNFPPRFSGLQFPNYSSELNVNALELDDSALYLCASSLTGEIGELFFGEGSRLTVL.

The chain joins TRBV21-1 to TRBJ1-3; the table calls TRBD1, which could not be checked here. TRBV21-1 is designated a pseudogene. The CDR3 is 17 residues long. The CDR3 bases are TGTGCCAGCAGTCAGGGGGTAGCTACACACGCACGAAACACCATATATTTT. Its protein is CASSQGVATHARNTIYF.

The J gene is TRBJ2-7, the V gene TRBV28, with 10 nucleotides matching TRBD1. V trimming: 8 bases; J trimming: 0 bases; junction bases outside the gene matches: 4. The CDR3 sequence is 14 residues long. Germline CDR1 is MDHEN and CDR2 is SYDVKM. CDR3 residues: CASLRQGASYEQYF. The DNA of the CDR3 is TGTGCCAGCTTACGACAGGGGGCCTCCTACGAGCAGTACTTC.

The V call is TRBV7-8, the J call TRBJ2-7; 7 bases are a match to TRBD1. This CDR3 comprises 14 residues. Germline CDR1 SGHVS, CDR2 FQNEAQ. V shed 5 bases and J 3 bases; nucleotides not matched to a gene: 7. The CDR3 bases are TGTGCCAGCAGCAAACCGGGACAGAGCTACGAGCAGTACTTC. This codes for CASSKPGQSYEQYF.

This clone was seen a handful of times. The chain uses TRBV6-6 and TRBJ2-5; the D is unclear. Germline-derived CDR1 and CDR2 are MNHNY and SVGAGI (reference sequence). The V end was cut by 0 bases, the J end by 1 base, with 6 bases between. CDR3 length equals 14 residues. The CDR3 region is CASSYSGSQETQYF. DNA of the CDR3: TGTGCCAGCAGTTACTCAGGGTCCCAAGAGACCCAGTACTTC.